The 23 T cell receptor beta chains given below trace back to one sample, sequenced in a study of vaccination and CD4 T cells after COVID-19. Cultured CD4+ T-cell DNA underwent Oncomine TCR Beta short-read sequencing. Via MiXCR, TCRdb re-called the PCR reads, giving one row per CDR3 protein. Of 9,100 or so distinct CDR3 sequences in the sample, about half are singletons; the top ten hold about a sixth. Specified treatment: approximately nine-day PBMC culture with coronavirus spike peptide pools or control peptides (ViraFEST assay). CD4+ T cells of the unexposed donor were collected before the COVID-19 pandemic (2011-2018). No antigen is known for these receptors. The sequenced material came from CD4+ T cells from blood, cultured in vitro. These receptors all come from a human donor in good health.

This clonotype was seen a few times. V and J are TRBV20-1 and TRBJ1-5; tentative D call: TRBD1 (5 bases). The CDR3 spans 14 residues. Germline loops: CDR1 DFQATT, CDR2 SNEGSKA (reference sequence). Trimming left V 1 base short and J 2 bases short, with 9 bases between. CDR3 loop: CSARAGIGNQPQHF. The CDR3 region has the DNA TGCAGTGCTAGAGCAGGGATAGGCAATCAGCCCCAGCATTTT.

The chain uses TRBV20-1 and TRBJ2-1; D gene unclear. There are 12 residues in the CDR3. V lost 1 base to trimming and J lost 2 bases, with 3 bases between them. Per the germline V gene, CDR1 is DFQATT and CDR2 is SNEGSKA (reference sequence). CDR3 nucleotides: TGCAGTGCTAGAGGGGCCTACAATGAGCAGTTCTTC. Translating gives CSARGAYNEQFF.

The rearrangement links TRBV6-7 to TRBJ2-5; TRBD2 agrees at 10 bases. TRBV6-7 is filed as an ORF, its function uncertain. The CDR3 consists of 19 residues. Trimming cost V 1 base and J 9 bases; bases outside gene matches: 20. The CDR3 DNA follows: TGTGCCAGCAGTTACTGGAGTCCTCGGTTAGCGGGGGGCCCGTGGGCCCAGTACTTC. Amino acid sequence: CASSYWSPRLAGGPWAQYF.

This clonotype was detected only a few times. The V gene is TRBV19, the J gene TRBJ2-5, with TRBD1 matching 7 bases. V lost 3 bases, J lost 1 base, and 5 bases stayed unmatched. The germline CDR1 and CDR2 sequences are LNHDA and SQIVND (reference sequence). CDR3 length: 15 amino acids. The CDR3 reads CASSMFWDSQETQYF. The CDR3 DNA reads TGTGCCAGTAGTATGTTTTGGGACAGCCAAGAGACCCAGTACTTC.

The V gene is TRBV6-1, the J gene TRBJ1-1, with D perhaps matching TRBD1 (5 bases). The CDR3 length is 14 residues. V was trimmed by 6 bases and J by 1 base, leaving 12 bases between them. Germline V gene data show CDR1 as MNHNS and CDR2 as SASEGT. DNA of the CDR3: TGTGCCAGCAGCCAGACAGTGGCGAACACTGAAGCTTTCTTT. This sequence encodes CASSQTVANTEAFF.

The gene calls are TRBV28 and TRBJ1-5; D might be TRBD1 (5 bases). Germline CDR1 is MDHEN and CDR2 is SYDVKM. CDR3 length equals 15 residues. V was pared by 5 bases and J by 4 bases, with 15 bases between. The CDR3 here is CASSPTGVYNQPQHF. In nucleotides, the CDR3 is TGTGCCAGCAGTCCTACGGGGGTGTATAATCAGCCCCAGCATTTT. Supplemented by reference TRBV28 and TRBJ1-5, the full variable domain reads DVKVTQSSRYLVKRTGEKVFLECVQDMDHENMFWYRQDPGLGLRLIYFSYDVKMKEKGDIPEGYSVSREKKERFSLILESASTNQTSMYLCASSPTGVYNQPQHFGDGTRLSIL.

This sequence joins TRBV5-4 and TRBJ1-2; a weak D match, TRBD1 (6 bases). CDR3 size: 13 residues. Trimming took off 2 bases at V and 7 bases at J, with 12 bases between the two ends. Germline CDR1 SGHNT, CDR2 YYREEE (reference sequence). DNA of the CDR3: TGTGCCAGCAGCTTACAGGGTTCGGCTGGCTACACCTTC. Its protein is CASSLQGSAGYTF.

The gene calls are TRBV6-1 and TRBJ1-1; D gene uncertain. Trimming took off 8 bases at V and 3 bases at J, with 13 bases between the two ends. The CDR3 runs 13 residues. Per germline, CDR1 MNHNS and CDR2 SASEGT. The CDR3 reads CASGGREDTEAFF. In nucleotides, the CDR3 is TGTGCCAGCGGTGGAAGGGAAGACACTGAAGCTTTCTTT.

The chain couples TRBV20-1 to TRBJ2-7; D unresolved. In germline, CDR1 is DFQATT, CDR2 SNEGSKA (reference sequence). With 3 bases removed from V and 1 base from J, the gap between germline ends came to 4 bases. The CDR3 runs to 11 residues. The DNA for the CDR3 is TGCAGTGCTAGGTTATCCTACGAGCAGTACTTC. It specifies CSARLSYEQYF.

The CDR3 bases are TGTGCCAGCAGCTTTAGGGGGGGCCCGGATGGCTACACCTTC. The encoded protein is CASSFRGGPDGYTF. The chain couples TRBV7-2 to TRBJ1-2, with a tentative D call TRBD1 (6 bases). Germline V gene lookup returns CDR1 SGHTA and CDR2 FQGNSA. CDR3 length: 14 amino acids. V lost 3 bases, J lost 6 bases, and 14 bases lay in between.

The rearrangement links TRBV10-3 to TRBJ2-1; 9 positions agree with TRBD1. CDR1 is ENHRY, CDR2 SYGVKD, per germline. CDR3 size: 14 residues. With 10 bases clipped from V and 3 bases from J, the junction kept 7 bases outside the gene matches. CDR3 sequence: CATVTGGDYNEQFF. CDR3 sequence (DNA): TGTGCCACCGTCACAGGGGGCGACTACAATGAGCAGTTCTTC.

The table lists this clonotype with a few counts. The J gene is TRBJ2-5, the V gene TRBV20-1; TRBD2 agrees at 11 bases. V trimming: 5 bases; J trimming: 2 bases; junction bases outside the gene matches: 10. The CDR3 is made up of 16 amino acids. From germline, CDR1 is DFQATT and CDR2 SNEGSKA (reference sequence). CDR3 DNA: TGCAGTGCTGATTACAGACTAGCGGGAAAACAAGAGACCCAGTACTTC. Amino acid sequence: CSADYRLAGKQETQYF.

The V gene is TRBV5-1, the J gene TRBJ1-6, with a tentative D call TRBD1 (5 bases). The V end lost 0 bases, the J end lost 4 bases, and 11 bases lay between the germline ends. The CDR3 runs 16 residues. The V gene's germline CDR1 is SGHRS and CDR2 YFSETQ. The CDR3 DNA reads as TGCGCCAGCAGCTTGGCCGGGACGGGTTATAATTCACCCCTCCACTTT. Its protein is CASSLAGTGYNSPLHF.

This clonotype was seen only once. The chain couples TRBV11-2 to TRBJ2-3; the match to TRBD2 covers 11 bases. This CDR3 comprises 14 residues. J lost 6 bases, V lost 5 bases, and 4 bases had no gene match. Germline-derived CDR1 and CDR2 are SGHAT and FQNNGV. Written as DNA, the CDR3 is TGTGCCAGCAGCCGTAGCGGGAGGGCGGATACGCAGTATTTT. The encoded protein is CASSRSGRADTQYF.

The J gene is TRBJ2-4, the V gene TRBV7-9, with TRBD2 as a possible D gene (5 bases). In germline, CDR1 is SEHNR, CDR2 FQNEAQ (reference sequence). The CDR3 extends over 15 amino acids. Trimming left V 5 bases short and J 1 base short, with 12 bases between. DNA of the CDR3: TGTGCCAGCAGCCGTAGGAGCGGTGCCAAAAACATTCAGTACTTC. It specifies CASSRRSGAKNIQYF. The complete variable domain, with remaining parts taken from reference TRBV7-9 and TRBJ2-4, reads DTGVSQNPRHKITKRGQNVTFRCDPISEHNRLYWYRQTLGQGPEFLTYFQNEAQLEKSRLLSDRFSAERPKGSFSTLEIQRTEQGDSAMYLCASSRRSGAKNIQYFGAGTRLSVL.

The rearrangement joins TRBV7-2 to TRBJ1-1, with 7 bases matching TRBD1. In germline, CDR1 is SGHTA, CDR2 FQGNSA. Trimming removed 8 bases from V and 4 bases from J; junction bases left unmatched: 10. The CDR3 is 14 amino acids. The CDR3 coding sequence is TGTGCCAGCTTTGGCGACAGGGTGTCCACTGAAGCTTTCTTT. It codes for CASFGDRVSTEAFF.

The chain joins TRBV19 to TRBJ2-6; D might be TRBD1 or TRBD2, each matching 5 bases. Trimming removed 4 bases at V and 0 bases at J, with 10 bases between. The CDR3 runs to 16 residues. Looked up from germline, CDR1 is LNHDA and CDR2 is SQIVND (reference sequence). DNA of the CDR3: TGTGCCAGTAGTAGGGGGTCCATCTCTGGGGCCAACGTCCTGACTTTC. Amino acid sequence: CASSRGSISGANVLTF.

The rearrangement links TRBV5-1 to TRBJ1-2; D uncertain. V lost 4 bases and J 1 base, leaving 20 bases between the germline ends. The CDR3 totals 17 residues. Per the germline V gene, CDR1 is SGHRS and CDR2 is YFSETQ. The CDR3: CASSPNSGGISNYGYTF. In DNA, the CDR3 is TGCGCCAGCAGCCCTAATTCCGGAGGGATTAGTAACTATGGCTACACCTTC.

V gene TRBV10-3 combines with J gene TRBJ2-1, with 10 bases identical to TRBD2. Germline V gene sequence: CDR1 ENHRY, CDR2 SYGVKD. V gave up 11 bases and J gave up 8 bases; unmatched junction bases: 12. The CDR3 sequence is 14 residues long. The CDR3 reads CASTPSGGDDEQFF. CDR3 bases: TGTGCCTCTACCCCTAGCGGGGGTGACGATGAGCAGTTCTTC.

This clonotype was picked up one time. The CDR3 DNA reads TGTGCCAGCAGTTGGGGGACAGGGGCTGGCTATGGCTACACCTTC. Translation: CASSWGTGAGYGYTF. The chain employs TRBV28 and TRBJ1-2; 10 bases align to TRBD1. Trimming removed 4 bases from V and 4 bases from J; junction bases left unmatched: 6. There are 15 residues in the CDR3. CDR1 is MDHEN, CDR2 SYDVKM, per germline.

The chain has TRBV28 and TRBJ2-6; D is ambiguous. Germline CDR1 is MDHEN and CDR2 is SYDVKM. V was cut by 7 bases and J by 2 bases, with 0 bases left in between. The CDR3 spans 11 residues. The CDR3 bases are TGTGCCAGCACTGGGGCCAACGTCCTGACTTTC. Protein product: CASTGANVLTF.

This clonotype was picked up a small number of times. The chain carries TRBV20-1 and TRBJ2-1; D is unresolved. V was pared by 4 bases and J by 8 bases, with 9 bases between. The CDR3 consists of 11 residues. Germline V CDR1 and CDR2: DFQATT, SNEGSKA (reference sequence). The CDR3 reads CSAKVRDEQFF. In DNA, the CDR3 is TGCAGTGCTAAAGTACGTGATGAGCAGTTCTTC.

The table lists this clonotype with a few counts. The chain carries TRBV20-1 and TRBJ2-7; 9 bases fit TRBD2. The V gene's germline CDR1 is DFQATT and CDR2 SNEGSKA (reference sequence). Trimming removed 5 bases from V and 0 bases from J; junction bases left unmatched: 5. The CDR3 is 14 residues long. This chain's CDR3 is CSAEAGGSSYEQYF. The CDR3 region has the DNA TGCAGTGCTGAGGCGGGAGGGAGCTCCTACGAGCAGTACTTC.